Described below is a single T cell receptor (beta chain) sequence and its context. What it binds is unknown. Preparation of TCR beta libraries was done by quantitative 5'-RACE with molecular barcodes. TCRdb fed the 5' RACE reads into MiXCR, producing one record per CDR3 protein. This table holds about 250,000 distinct CDR3 sequences, roughly 32% found once. The sample originates from a study of CD8 T cells in ankylosing spondylitis. Study-wide points: In ankylosing spondylitis patients, matched synovial fluid reportedly showed significant enrichment of disease-linked clones.

The origin of this receptor is a male donor with ankylosing spondylitis or in good health (not recorded which). Sequenced: blood, either unsorted or a sorted T cell fraction (not recorded which).

For the CDR3, the DNA is TGTGCCAGCAGTTACTACAAGAACACCGGGGAGCTGTTTTTT. It is translated as CASSYYKNTGELFF. The chain is built from TRBV6-5 and TRBJ2-2; D call uncertain. CDR3 size: 14 residues. The germline V and J ends were trimmed by 1 base and 1 base, with 4 bases remaining between them. The germline V gene encodes CDR1 MNHEY and CDR2 SVGAGI.